The rows below give T cell receptor beta chains drawn from one sample of a study of blood T cell repertoires in COVID-19. Method: immunoSEQ multiplex PCR; TCRdb's copy keeps in-frame clones and lacks some. The table lists 200,000 to 250,000 clones, about 85% of them singletons. Specimen: peripheral blood. These receptors were obtained from a middle-aged man who had recovered from COVID-19. Both conserved end residues are part of each CDR3. The order of the fields is clone size, D gene, J gene, V gene, CDR3 DNA, CDR3 protein. D genes are given only for firm matches. Size tells how often a clone was seen (once, few, many) or the class of an expanded clone, and some rows leave it out.

clone_size: -; d_call: TRBD2; j_call: TRBJ2-7; v_call: TRBV4-2; cdr3_nt: TGTGCCAGCAGCCAAGGGACTAGCGTAAACTCCTACGAGCAGTACTTC; cdr3_aa: CASSQGTSVNSYEQYF
clone_size: -; d_call: TRBD1; j_call: TRBJ2-1; v_call: TRBV10-1; cdr3_nt: TGCGCCAGCAGTGAGTCAAGGGGGCAGAATGAGCAGTTCTTC; cdr3_aa: CASSESRGQNEQFF
clone_size: -; d_call: TRBD2; j_call: TRBJ2-7; v_call: TRBV27; cdr3_nt: TGTGCCAGCAGTTTCGGCGGGAGGGCCTACGAGCAGTACTTC; cdr3_aa: CASSFGGRAYEQYF
clone_size: -; d_call: -; j_call: TRBJ2-3; v_call: TRBV28; cdr3_nt: TGTGCCAGCAGTCCGGGAAGTACGGCTACGCAGTATTTT; cdr3_aa: CASSPGSTATQYF
clone_size: few; d_call: -; j_call: TRBJ1-1; v_call: TRBV28; cdr3_nt: TGTGCCAGCAGAGAGGGGGGCCGGGAGGCTGAAGCTTTCTTT; cdr3_aa: CASREGGREAEAFF
clone_size: -; d_call: TRBD2; j_call: TRBJ2-3; v_call: TRBV2; cdr3_nt: TGTGCCAGCATTCCCCTCGGGCTAGCGGGAGGGGGTGGAGATACGCAGTATTTT; cdr3_aa: CASIPLGLAGGGGDTQYF
clone_size: -; d_call: TRBD2; j_call: TRBJ2-2; v_call: TRBV7-2; cdr3_nt: TGTGCCAGCACCCGGGGGGGGGCTTTCACCGGGGAGCTGTTTTTT; cdr3_aa: CASTRGGAFTGELFF
clone_size: -; d_call: -; j_call: TRBJ2-1; v_call: TRBV19; cdr3_nt: TGTGCCAGCGGGGACACCTCCTACAATGAGCAGTTCTTC; cdr3_aa: CASGDTSYNEQFF
clone_size: once; d_call: -; j_call: TRBJ1-2; v_call: TRBV7-9; cdr3_nt: TGTGCCAGCAGCTTAAGGACATCTTTTACCTTTAACTATGGCTACACCTTC; cdr3_aa: CASSLRTSFTFNYGYTF
clone_size: -; d_call: TRBD1; j_call: TRBJ1-2; v_call: TRBV10-3; cdr3_nt: TGTGCCATCAGGAGGGACAGGGGGCTTACGGATGGCTACACCTTC; cdr3_aa: CAIRRDRGLTDGYTF
clone_size: -; d_call: TRBD1; j_call: TRBJ1-5; v_call: TRBV10-1; cdr3_nt: TGCGCCAGCAGCGGACAGGGGAATCAGCCCCAGCATTTT; cdr3_aa: CASSGQGNQPQHF
clone_size: -; d_call: -; j_call: TRBJ1-4; v_call: TRBV3-1/TRBV3-2; cdr3_nt: TGTGCCAGCAGCCAAAGGGGCGATAATGAAAAACTGTTTTTT; cdr3_aa: CASSQRGDNEKLFF
clone_size: -; d_call: TRBD1; j_call: TRBJ2-5; v_call: TRBV6-6; cdr3_nt: TGTGCCAGCATTGTGGGACAGACGGTTTCTGAGACCCAGTACTTC; cdr3_aa: CASIVGQTVSETQYF
clone_size: -; d_call: TRBD2; j_call: TRBJ2-7; v_call: TRBV6-6; cdr3_nt: TGTGCCACTAGCGGGAGCTACGAGCAGTACTTC; cdr3_aa: CATSGSYEQYF
clone_size: -; d_call: -; j_call: TRBJ2-7; v_call: TRBV6-2/TRBV6-3; cdr3_nt: TGTGCCAGCAGTTACTCGAGGCTAGCGCCTAACTACGAGCAGTACTTC; cdr3_aa: CASSYSRLAPNYEQYF
clone_size: -; d_call: -; j_call: TRBJ1-1; v_call: TRBV6-5; cdr3_nt: TGTGCCAGCATCAAACAGGGGAACACTGAAGCTTTCTTT; cdr3_aa: CASIKQGNTEAFF
clone_size: -; d_call: -; j_call: TRBJ1-2; v_call: TRBV6-5; cdr3_nt: TGTGCCAGCACCGTTGAGAGGCCGGTTGGGGGCTACACCTTC; cdr3_aa: CASTVERPVGGYTF
clone_size: -; d_call: TRBD2; j_call: TRBJ2-2; v_call: TRBV24-1; cdr3_nt: TGTGCCACCAGTGCCTGGGGGGGAGGCAACACCGGGGAGCTGTTTTTT; cdr3_aa: CATSAWGGGNTGELFF